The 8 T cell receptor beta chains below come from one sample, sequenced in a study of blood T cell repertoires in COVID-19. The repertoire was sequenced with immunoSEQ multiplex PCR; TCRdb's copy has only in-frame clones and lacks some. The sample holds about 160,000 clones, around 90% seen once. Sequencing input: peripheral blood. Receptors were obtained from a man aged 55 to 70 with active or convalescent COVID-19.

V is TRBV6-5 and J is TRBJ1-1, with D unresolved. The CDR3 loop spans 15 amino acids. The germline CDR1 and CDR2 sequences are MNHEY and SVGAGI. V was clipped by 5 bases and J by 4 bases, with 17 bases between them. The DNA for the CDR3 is TGTGCCAGCAGTACCACTCCGAGGGTGGCCACTGAAGCTTTCTTT. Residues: CASSTTPRVATEAFF.

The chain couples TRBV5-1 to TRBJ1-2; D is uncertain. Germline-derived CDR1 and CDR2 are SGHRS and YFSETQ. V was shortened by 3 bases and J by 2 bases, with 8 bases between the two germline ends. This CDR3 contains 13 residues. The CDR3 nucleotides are TGCGCCAGCAGCTCGACTGTGAACTATGGCTACACCTTC. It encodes CASSSTVNYGYTF.

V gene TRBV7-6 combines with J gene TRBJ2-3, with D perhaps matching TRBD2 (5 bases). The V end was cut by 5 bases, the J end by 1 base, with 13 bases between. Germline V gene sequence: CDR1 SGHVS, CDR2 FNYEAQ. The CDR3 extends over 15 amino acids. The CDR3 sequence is CASSPLASGTDTQYF. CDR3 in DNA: TGTGCCAGCAGCCCTTTAGCGAGTGGCACAGATACGCAGTATTTT. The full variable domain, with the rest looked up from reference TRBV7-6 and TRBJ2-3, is GAGVSQSPRYKVTKRGQDVALRCDPISGHVSLYWYRQALGQGPEFLTYFNYEAQQDKSGLPNDRFSAERPEGSISTLTIQRTEQRDSAMYRCASSPLASGTDTQYFGPGTRLTVL.

CDR3 region: CAWGGQTYEQYF. CDR3 nucleotide sequence: TGTGCCTGGGGGGGACAGACATACGAGCAGTACTTC. The rearrangement joins TRBV30 to TRBJ2-7; 7 bases match TRBD1. The CDR3 loop spans 12 amino acids. The ends lost 5 bases at V and 4 bases at J; junction bases unmatched: 5. Germline assignment: CDR1 GTSNPN and CDR2 SVGIG (reference sequence).

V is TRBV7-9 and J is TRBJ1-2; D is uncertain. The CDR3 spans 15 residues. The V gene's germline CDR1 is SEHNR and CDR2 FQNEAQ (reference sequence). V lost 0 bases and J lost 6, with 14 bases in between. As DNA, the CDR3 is TGTGCCAGCAGCTTAGCAGGGAGGGAATGGAATGGCTACACCTTC. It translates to CASSLAGREWNGYTF.

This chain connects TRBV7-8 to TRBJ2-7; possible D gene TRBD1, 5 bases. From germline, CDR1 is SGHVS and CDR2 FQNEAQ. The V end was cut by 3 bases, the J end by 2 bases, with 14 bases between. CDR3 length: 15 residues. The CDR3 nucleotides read TGTGCCAGCAGCTTGCGCCAGGGTAACACCTACGAGCAGTACTTC. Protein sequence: CASSLRQGNTYEQYF.

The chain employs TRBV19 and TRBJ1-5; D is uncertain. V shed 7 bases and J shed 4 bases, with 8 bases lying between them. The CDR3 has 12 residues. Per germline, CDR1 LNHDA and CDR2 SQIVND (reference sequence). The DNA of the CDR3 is TGTGCCAGTACACGGGAGAATCAGCCCCAGCATTTT. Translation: CASTRENQPQHF.

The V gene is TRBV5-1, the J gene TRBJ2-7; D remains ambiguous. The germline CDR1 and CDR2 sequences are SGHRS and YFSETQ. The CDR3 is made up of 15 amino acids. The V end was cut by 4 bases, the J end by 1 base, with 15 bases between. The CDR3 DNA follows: TGCGCCAGCAGCCCCCGCGCGGCAGAATCCTACGAGCAGTACTTC. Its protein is CASSPRAAESYEQYF.